This T cell receptor (beta chain) stems from a study of molecular identifiers for immune sequencing clone quantification. Study-level background: With replicates, the RNA of about 21,000 or 97,000 naive CD8 cells was split five ways and four were sequenced.

The CDR3 spans 12 residues. V lost 2 bases and J 6 bases, leaving 2 bases between the germline ends. Germline V gene sequence: CDR1 MGHDK, CDR2 SYGVNS. Naive CD8 T cells were sorted, and the gate applied was CD8+CD4-CCR7+CD45RA+. Many counts were recorded for this clonotype. Its antigen is still unknown. Overall study findings and caveats: Clones above 20 RNA copies contained over 97% of effector molecules and under 1% of naive molecules.

Each CDR3 protein gets one entry after TCRdb re-called the PCR reads with MiXCR. The sample lists 300,000 to 350,000 distinct CDR3 sequences; about 21% were seen once. The source material was naive CD8+ T cells from blood, with Jurkat cell RNA spiked in. Subset defined: FACS-sorted CD8+CD4-CCR7+CD45RA+ naive T cells. The TCR sequence derives from a human donor in good health. Some libraries in this study had Jurkat cell RNA spiked in. V usage is TRBV25-1 and J usage is TRBJ1-6, with unresolved D. CDR3 sequence reads: CASSEGNSPLHF. As DNA, the CDR3 is TGTGCCAGCAGTGAAGGTAATTCACCCCTCCACTTT.